The subject of this entry is one T cell receptor (beta chain). This specimen comes from a study of blood T cell repertoires in COVID-19. As for the study in general: In each case, the material was cDNA or gDNA derived from T cells, B-cell-depleted T cells, or PBMCs.

The data were produced by immunoSEQ multiplex PCR, yet TCRdb's version contains in-frame clones alone and is incomplete. The sample includes around 250,000 clones, about four fifths of them seen just once. The CDR3 sequence is 13 residues long. Germline CDR1 is LGHDT and CDR2 is YNNKEL (reference sequence). V was pared by 4 bases and J by 5 bases, with 9 bases between. This receptor was identified in a man aged 25 to 45 who had recovered from COVID-19. V is TRBV3-1 (or the pseudogene TRBV3-2) and J is TRBJ2-1; D is unresolved. Sequenced sample: peripheral blood. The CDR3 sequence is CASSPRRDNEQFF. The DNA for the CDR3 is TGTGCCAGCAGCCCAAGACGGGACAATGAGCAGTTCTTC.